The subject of this entry is one TCR beta chain. Its antigen is unknown. This sample is drawn from a study of cytomegalovirus exposure and HLA in healthy donors. Turning to the study itself: Early on, a data release was issued that held approximately 78 million unique TCRs from HLA-typed donors. Overall study results and limits: Cytomegalovirus association was listed for 164 TCR beta chains.

The primer mix had 60 Vbeta and 13 Jbeta primers. The assay was immunoSEQ multiplex PCR, and TCRdb's table has in-frame clones only and misses some. This sample has 150,000 to 200,000 clones, with approximately 82% found just once. The germline CDR1 and CDR2 sequences are SGHVS and FNYEAQ. Trimming took off 0 bases at V and 0 bases at J, with 6 bases between the two ends. The CDR3 loop spans 14 amino acids. The V and J genes are TRBV7-6 and TRBJ2-7; D gene uncertain. This TCR was recovered from a male donor in good health and CMV-seronegative. Sequenced input: PBMCs. The CDR3 nucleotides are TGTGCCAGCAGCTTAGCTAGTAGCTCCTACGAGCAGTACTTC. Translated, it gives CASSLASSSYEQYF.